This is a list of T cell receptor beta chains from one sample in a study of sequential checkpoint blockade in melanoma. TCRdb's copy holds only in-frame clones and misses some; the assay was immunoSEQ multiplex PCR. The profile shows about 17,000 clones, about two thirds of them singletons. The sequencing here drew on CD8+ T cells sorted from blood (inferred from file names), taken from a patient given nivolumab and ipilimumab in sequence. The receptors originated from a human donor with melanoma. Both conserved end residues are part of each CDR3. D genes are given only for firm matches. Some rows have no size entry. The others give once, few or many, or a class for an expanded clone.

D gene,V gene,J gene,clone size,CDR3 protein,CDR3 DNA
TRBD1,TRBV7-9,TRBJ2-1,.,CASSLARGQGSDEQFF,TGTGCCAGCAGCTTAGCCCGGGGACAGGGGAGTGATGAGCAGTTCTTC
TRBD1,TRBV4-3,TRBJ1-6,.,CASSRGTGGNSPLHF,TGCGCCAGCAGCCGAGGGACAGGGGGTAATTCACCCCTCCACTTT
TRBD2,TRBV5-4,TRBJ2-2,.,CASSPPTSGVNTGELFF,TGTGCCAGCAGCCCCCCGACTAGCGGGGTGAACACCGGGGAGCTGTTTTTT
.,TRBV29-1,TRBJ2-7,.,CSVVGGLTYEQYF,TGCAGCGTTGTGGGGGGTCTAACCTACGAGCAGTACTTC
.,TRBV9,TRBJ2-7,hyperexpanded,CASSDSLDRQTYEQYF,TGTGCCAGCAGCGATAGTTTAGACAGGCAGACCTACGAGCAGTACTTC
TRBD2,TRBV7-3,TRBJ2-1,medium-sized,CASSPRLAGGFNEQFF,TGTGCCAGCAGCCCTCGACTAGCGGGGGGCTTCAATGAGCAGTTCTTC
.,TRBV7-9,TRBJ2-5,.,CASHELGETQYF,TGTGCCAGCCACGAACTTGGAGAGACCCAGTACTTC
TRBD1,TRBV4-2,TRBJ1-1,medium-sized,CASSQVMTGITEAFF,TGTGCCAGCAGCCAAGTTATGACAGGGATCACTGAAGCTTTCTTT
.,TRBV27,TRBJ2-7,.,CASSRVAGAYEQYF,TGTGCCAGCAGTCGGGTTGCAGGGGCCTACGAGCAGTACTTC
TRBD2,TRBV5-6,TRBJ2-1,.,CASSFVLAVNEQFF,TGTGCCAGCAGCTTCGTCCTAGCGGTTAATGAGCAGTTCTTC
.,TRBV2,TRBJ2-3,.,CASTPGMFSEADTQYF,TGTGCCAGCACCCCCGGAATGTTCTCAGAGGCAGATACGCAGTATTTT
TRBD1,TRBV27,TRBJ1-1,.,CASSWTGKGTEAFF,TGTGCCAGCAGTTGGACAGGGAAGGGAACTGAAGCTTTCTTT
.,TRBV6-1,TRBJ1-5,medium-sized,CASRDLVGSNQPQHF,TGTGCCAGCAGGGATTTAGTGGGGAGTAATCAGCCCCAGCATTTT
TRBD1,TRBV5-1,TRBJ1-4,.,CASSLTGGSGEKLFF,TGCGCCAGCAGCCTTACAGGGGGCTCGGGTGAAAAACTGTTTTTT
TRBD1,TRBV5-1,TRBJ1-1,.,CASRFTGARHKAFF,TGCGCCAGCAGATTTACAGGGGCGCGTCATAAAGCTTTCTTT
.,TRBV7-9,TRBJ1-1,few,CASSPTQGGNTEAFF,TGTGCCAGCAGCCCTACTCAGGGTGGAAACACTGAAGCTTTCTTT
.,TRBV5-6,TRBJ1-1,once,CASSFLSGYTEAFF,TGTGCCAGCAGCTTCTTAAGCGGGTACACTGAAGCTTTCTTT
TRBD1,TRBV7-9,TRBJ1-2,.,CASSSRKTGQRKVGYTF,TGTGCCAGCAGCAGCCGTAAGACAGGGCAAAGAAAAGTAGGCTACACCTTC
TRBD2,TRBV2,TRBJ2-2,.,CASTFTSGGRELFF,TGTGCCAGCACGTTTACTAGCGGGGGGAGGGAGCTGTTTTTT
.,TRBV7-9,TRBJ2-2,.,CASSSTGTAASELFF,TGTGCCAGCAGCTCTACCGGGACTGCGGCTTCGGAGCTGTTTTTT
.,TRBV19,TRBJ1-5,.,CASSPQAQPQHF,TGTGCCAGTAGTCCTCAGGCGCAGCCCCAGCATTTT
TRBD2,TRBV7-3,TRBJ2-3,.,CASSFWGGSTDTQYF,TGTGCCAGCAGCTTTTGGGGAGGGAGCACAGATACGCAGTATTTT
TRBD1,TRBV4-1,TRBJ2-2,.,CASSQDGQGDTGELFF,TGCGCCAGCAGCCAAGACGGTCAGGGGGACACCGGGGAGCTGTTTTTT
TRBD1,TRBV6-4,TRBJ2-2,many,CASSGSGDSYTGELFF,TGTGCCAGCAGTGGATCAGGGGACAGTTACACCGGGGAGCTGTTTTTT
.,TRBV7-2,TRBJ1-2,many,CASSPTAWGGGYTF,TGTGCCAGCAGCCCGACAGCTTGGGGAGGGGGCTACACCTTC
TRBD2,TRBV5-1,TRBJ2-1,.,CASSFSGGEQFF,TGCGCCAGCAGCTTTAGCGGGGGGGAGCAGTTCTTC